The present T cell receptor beta chain was sequenced within a study of cytomegalovirus exposure and HLA in healthy donors. This clone was counted a few times. The germline V and J ends were trimmed by 0 bases and 5 bases, with 14 bases remaining between them. The CDR3 runs to 15 residues. The germline V gene has CDR1 SGHDN and CDR2 FVKESK. Primers: 60 Vbeta forward and 13 Jbeta reverse. Clones were sequenced by immunoSEQ multiplex PCR, and TCRdb holds only the in-frame ones, with some missing. Of approximately 200,000 clones listed, less than 85% were seen once; the top ten hold roughly 1.5%. Specimen: PBMCs. V usage is TRBV14 and J usage is TRBJ2-7, with a weak D call TRBD1 (7 bases). This clonotype was obtained from a girl aged 5 to 17 in good health and CMV-seropositive. Here the CDR3 reads CASSQDWARGDEQYF. The CDR3 nucleotides are TGTGCCAGCAGCCAAGATTGGGCCAGGGGGGACGAGCAGTACTTC.